Each of the 28 T cell receptor beta chains below was sequenced from the same sample in a study of control samples from healthy donors and cancer patients. Here immunoSEQ multiplex PCR was the method, and the copy in TCRdb shows in-frame clones only, minus some. The repertoire consists of 85,000 to 95,000 clones, with around 80% occurring once and the leading ten covering about 10%. The sample comprised blood. These receptors originate from a woman aged 55 to 70 in good health.

The chain joins TRBV20-1 to TRBJ1-2; D remains ambiguous. Germline V gene sequence: CDR1 DFQATT, CDR2 SNEGSKA (reference sequence). V was clipped by 3 bases and J by 5 bases, with 13 bases between them. The CDR3 length is 13 residues. CDR3 DNA: TGCAGTGCTAGTTCCGATAGAAAGTATGGCTACACCTTC. It encodes CSASSDRKYGYTF.

The chain joins TRBV9 to TRBJ2-2, with D possibly being TRBD1 or TRBD2 (5 bases each). CDR3 length: 15 residues. CDR1 and CDR2 (germline): SGDLS, YYNGEE. V was shortened by 4 bases and J by 3 bases, with 13 bases between the two germline ends. The CDR3 sequence: CASSPGDRDTGELFF. The CDR3 nucleotides are TGTGCCAGCAGCCCCGGGGACCGAGACACCGGGGAGCTGTTTTTT. The variable domain in full, completed from reference TRBV9 and TRBJ2-2, reads DSGVTQTPKHLITATGQRVTLRCSPRSGDLSVYWYQQSLDQGLQFLIQYYNGEERAKGNILERFSAQQFPDLHSELNLSSLELGDSALYFCASSPGDRDTGELFFGEGSRLTVL.

V and J are TRBV28 and TRBJ2-7; 7 bases fit TRBD1. The V gene end was trimmed by 5 bases and the J gene end by 1 base; junction bases not matched to a gene: 5. The germline V gene has CDR1 MDHEN and CDR2 SYDVKM. This CDR3 region has 14 residues. CDR3 loop: CASSPGDRSYEQYF. DNA for the CDR3: TGTGCCAGCAGTCCCGGGGACAGATCCTACGAGCAGTACTTC.

This chain joins TRBV11-2 and TRBJ1-1, with D uncertain. The germline V gene encodes CDR1 SGHAT and CDR2 FQNNGV. The V gene lost 0 bases and the J gene lost 6 bases, with 8 bases spanning the gap. CDR3 size: 13 residues. The CDR3 is CASSLEGWSEAFF. In DNA form, the CDR3 reads TGTGCCAGCAGCTTAGAGGGGTGGTCTGAAGCTTTCTTT.

The chain employs TRBV5-8 and TRBJ2-2, with a possible D match to TRBD1 (5 bases). Germline lookup yields CDR1 SGHTS and CDR2 YDEGEE. There are 14 residues in the CDR3. The V and J ends lost 3 bases and 1 base respectively, with 7 bases between them. CDR3 bases: TGTGCCAGCAGCTCGCAGGGGAACACCGGGGAGCTGTTTTTT. Translated: CASSSQGNTGELFF.

This clone was observed a handful of times. The chain links TRBV13 to TRBJ2-7, with TRBD1 matching over 9 bases. Germline V gene lookup returns CDR1 PRHDT and CDR2 FYEKMQ (reference sequence). V lost 1 base to trimming and J lost 7 bases; unmatched junction nucleotides: 5. The CDR3 extends over 14 amino acids. CDR3: CASSLVGTGREQYF. In DNA form, the CDR3 reads TGTGCCAGCAGCTTAGTGGGGACAGGGAGGGAGCAGTACTTC.

The chain has TRBV5-1 and TRBJ1-1, with D tentatively TRBD1 (5 bases). V was trimmed by 4 bases and J by 7 bases, leaving 17 bases between them. The CDR3 totals 14 residues. Per the germline V gene, CDR1 is SGHRS and CDR2 is YFSETQ. In nucleotides, the CDR3 is TGCGCCAGCAGCCCCTCTAGGGGCCCCATTGAAGCTTTCTTT. This sequence encodes CASSPSRGPIEAFF. The full variable domain, rest sourced from reference TRBV5-1 and TRBJ1-1, is KAGVTQTPRYLIKTRGQQVTLSCSPISGHRSVSWYQQTPGQGLQFLFEYFSETQRNKGNFPGRFSGRQFSNSRSEMNVSTLELGDSALYLCASSPSRGPIEAFFGQGTRLTVV.

The chain is built from TRBV10-3 and TRBJ2-5; D possibly corresponds to TRBD1 (6 bases). This CDR3 region has 12 residues. Germline CDR1 and CDR2: ENHRY and SYGVKD. The V and J ends lost 10 bases and 4 bases respectively, with 13 bases between them. The CDR3 reads CATWDTGETQYF. As DNA, the CDR3 is TGTGCCACCTGGGACACCGGAGAGACCCAGTACTTC.

The chain carries TRBV19 and TRBJ1-5, with D perhaps TRBD1 (5 bases). Germline V gene data show CDR1 as LNHDA and CDR2 as SQIVND (reference sequence). V lost 3 bases and J lost 6, with 15 bases in between. The CDR3 is 15 residues long. This CDR3 is CASSIQQGGSQPQHF. Here the CDR3 DNA reads TGTGCCAGTAGTATCCAGCAGGGAGGAAGTCAGCCCCAGCATTTT.

This clone was observed a few times. Distinct nucleotide sequences in the sample also encode this CDR3. The J gene is TRBJ2-3, the V gene TRBV28; TRBD2 matches 9 bases. V was pared by 6 bases and J by 4 bases, with 11 bases of the junction left unmatched. From germline, CDR1 is MDHEN and CDR2 SYDVKM. The CDR3 spans 16 residues. This CDR3 is CASRGGGGSWADTQYF. CDR3 bases: TGTGCCAGCAGGGGCGGGGGGGGGAGCTGGGCAGATACGCAGTATTTT.

This rearrangement joins TRBV28 to TRBJ2-3, with D uncertain. CDR1 MDHEN and CDR2 SYDVKM come from the germline V gene. V shed 3 bases and J shed 4 bases, with 14 bases lying between them. The CDR3 has 15 amino acids. The CDR3: CASSFQQIISDTQYF. Written as DNA, the CDR3 is TGTGCCAGCAGTTTCCAACAGATTATCTCAGATACGCAGTATTTT.

This rearrangement joins TRBV7-2 to TRBJ1-5; 12 nucleotides line up with TRBD1. J gave up 2 bases and V 4 bases, and 9 bases lay outside the gene matches. In germline, CDR1 is SGHTA, CDR2 FQGNSA. The CDR3 extends over 18 amino acids. The CDR3 region has the DNA TGTGCCAGCAGCTGGGGACAGGGGGCTAGGGACGGCAATCAGCCCCAGCATTTT. This codes for CASSWGQGARDGNQPQHF.

This sequence joins TRBV18 and TRBJ2-4; D gene unclear. Between the trimmed V and J ends, which lost 0 bases and 5 bases, there was a span of 11 bases. The length of the CDR3 is 15 residues. CDR1 is KGHSH and CDR2 is LQKENI in the germline V gene. The CDR3 DNA reads TGTGCCAGCTCACCACCCCTGCGACCGCAAAACATTCAGTACTTC. It yields the protein CASSPPLRPQNIQYF.

V and J are TRBV7-9 and TRBJ2-5, with 7 bases that match TRBD1. The CDR3 has 14 residues. V lost 0 bases, J lost 5 bases, and 3 bases stayed unmatched. Germline V CDR1 and CDR2: SEHNR, FQNEAQ (reference sequence). This CDR3 reads CASSLAGQSETQYF. Written as DNA, the CDR3 is TGTGCCAGCAGCTTAGCGGGACAGTCGGAGACCCAGTACTTC.

The rearrangement links TRBV10-3 to TRBJ2-7, with 7 positions matching TRBD2. Germline CDR1 reads ENHRY; CDR2 reads SYGVKD. The CDR3 is 14 residues long. V was clipped by 2 bases and J by 6 bases; unmatched bases: 7. CDR3 sequence reads: CAISEGDYPSEQYF. DNA of the CDR3: TGTGCCATCAGTGAGGGGGACTACCCATCCGAGCAGTACTTC.

This chain connects TRBV6-5 to TRBJ1-2; no definite D call. V lost 6 bases, J lost 4 bases, and 12 bases lay in between. This CDR3 spans 13 amino acids. Germline lookup yields CDR1 MNHEY and CDR2 SVGAGI. The CDR3 nucleotides are TGTGCCAGCAGCCGAGCGGACGGCTATGGCTACACCTTC. This codes for CASSRADGYGYTF.

This chain joins TRBV7-6 and TRBJ1-3; tentatively, D is TRBD1 (5 bases). Germline assignment: CDR1 SGHVS and CDR2 FNYEAQ. V was clipped by 5 bases and J by 0 bases, with 14 bases between them. The CDR3 consists of 16 residues. The CDR3 bases are TGTGCCAGCAGCCCAAGGACACTCCGCTCTGGAAACACCATATATTTT. The encoded protein is CASSPRTLRSGNTIYF. Full variable domain (missing parts from reference TRBV7-6 and TRBJ1-3): GAGVSQSPRYKVTKRGQDVALRCDPISGHVSLYWYRQALGQGPEFLTYFNYEAQQDKSGLPNDRFSAERPEGSISTLTIQRTEQRDSAMYRCASSPRTLRSGNTIYFGEGSWLTVV.

This chain links TRBV6-5 with TRBJ1-5, with 7 bases aligning to TRBD1. The ends lost 6 bases at V and 4 bases at J; junction bases unmatched: 3. From germline, CDR1 is MNHEY and CDR2 SVGAGI. The CDR3 consists of 13 residues. CDR3 bases: TGTGCCAGCAGATGGGACAGAAATCAGCCCCAGCATTTT. This translates into CASRWDRNQPQHF.

The chain has TRBV6-1 and TRBJ2-2; D is ambiguous. This CDR3 has 15 residues. Germline V CDR1 and CDR2: MNHNS, SASEGT. V was cut by 2 bases and J by 6 bases, with 13 bases left in between. The CDR3: CASSELRAYPGELFF. The CDR3 DNA follows: TGTGCCAGCAGTGAACTTCGGGCGTATCCCGGGGAGCTGTTTTTT.

The V gene is TRBV19, the J gene TRBJ1-1, with D unclear. In germline, CDR1 is LNHDA, CDR2 SQIVND (reference sequence). V lost 3 bases to trimming and J lost 1 base, with 6 bases between them. The CDR3 loop spans 13 amino acids. CDR3 coding DNA: TGTGCCAGTAGTATGACGGGGAACACTGAAGCTTTCTTT. Encoded protein: CASSMTGNTEAFF.

V and J are TRBV20-1 and TRBJ2-3; D is unclear. The V end was cut by 2 bases, the J end by 5 bases, with 5 bases between. This CDR3 region has 11 residues. The V gene's germline CDR1 is DFQATT and CDR2 SNEGSKA (reference sequence). The CDR3 nucleotides read TGCAGTGCTAGAATTATAGATACGCAGTATTTT. Translation gives CSARIIDTQYF.

J is TRBJ1-4 and V is TRBV16; D is perhaps TRBD1 (5 bases). V shed 5 bases and J shed 7 bases, with 17 bases lying between them. CDR3 length: 15 residues. Germline V lookup: CDR1 KGHSY, CDR2 FQNENV. CDR3 region: CASSNFLTQGEKLFF. The CDR3 nucleotides read TGTGCCAGCAGCAATTTCCTGACCCAGGGTGAAAAACTGTTTTTT. Variable domain in full (rest from reference TRBV16 and TRBJ1-4): GEEVAQTPKHLVRGEGQKAKLYCAPIKGHSYVFWYQQVLKNEFKFLISFQNENVFDETGMPKERFSAKCLPNSPCSLEIQATKLEDSAVYFCASSNFLTQGEKLFFGSGTQLSVL.

This rearrangement joins TRBV29-1 to TRBJ1-2, with D possibly TRBD1 on 6 matching bases. Looked up from germline, CDR1 is SQVTM and CDR2 is ANQGSEA. V was pared by 6 bases and J by 5 bases, with 13 bases between. The CDR3 length is 12 residues. CDR3 sequence (DNA): TGCAGCGTGTTACAGGGACGGTATGGCTACACCTTC. As protein: CSVLQGRYGYTF.

This rearrangement joins TRBV5-1 to TRBJ2-3; 13 nucleotides line up with TRBD2. The germline gives CDR1 SGHRS, CDR2 YFSETQ. J lost 3 bases, V lost 6 bases, and 4 bases had no gene match. CDR3 length: 15 amino acids. The CDR3 is CASTLAGGPTDTQYF. In nucleotides, the CDR3 is TGCGCCAGCACACTAGCGGGAGGGCCTACAGATACGCAGTATTTT. The full variable domain, its missing parts supplied by reference TRBV5-1 and TRBJ2-3, is KAGVTQTPRYLIKTRGQQVTLSCSPISGHRSVSWYQQTPGQGLQFLFEYFSETQRNKGNFPGRFSGRQFSNSRSEMNVSTLELGDSALYLCASTLAGGPTDTQYFGPGTRLTVL.

The chain carries TRBV11-3 and TRBJ2-1; possibly TRBD2 for D (7 bases). Between the trimmed V and J ends, which lost 5 bases and 6 bases, there was a span of 23 bases. CDR1 and CDR2 from the germline V gene are SGHNT and YENEEA. The CDR3 contains 17 residues. The CDR3 nucleotides read TGTGCCAGCAGCGAAGGGGGTTTGGCGGGAGCCGGCAATGAGCAGTTCTTC. Its protein is CASSEGGLAGAGNEQFF.

V and J are TRBV7-2 and TRBJ2-7; D gene unclear. The V gene lost 2 bases and the J gene lost 0 bases, with 5 bases spanning the gap. Germline lookup yields CDR1 SGHTA and CDR2 FQGNSA. This CDR3 is built from 13 residues. DNA of the CDR3: TGTGCCAGCAGCTTAAGTCCCTCCTACGAGCAGTACTTC. Translated, it gives CASSLSPSYEQYF. The whole variable domain, filled in from reference TRBV7-2 and TRBJ2-7, reads GAGVSQSPSNKVTEKGKDVELRCDPISGHTALYWYRQSLGQGLEFLIYFQGNSAPDKSGLPSDRFSAERTGGSVSTLTIQRTQQEDSAVYLCASSLSPSYEQYFGPGTRLTVT.

This chain's CDR3 is CASSPITGASSSYNSPLHF. The CDR3 nucleotides are TGTGCCAGCAGTCCCATCACAGGGGCCTCGAGCTCCTATAATTCACCCCTCCACTTT. The chain uses TRBV27 and TRBJ1-6; 7 bases align to TRBD1. This CDR3 region has 19 residues. Germline-derived CDR1 and CDR2 are MNHEY and SMNVEV (reference sequence). After removal of 5 bases from V and 0 bases from J, the junction contained 13 bases not matched to a gene.

V is TRBV5-4 and J is TRBJ1-2; the match to TRBD1 covers 8 bases. Germline lookup yields CDR1 SGHNT and CDR2 YYREEE (reference sequence). J lost 8 bases, V lost 4 bases, and 7 bases had no gene match. This CDR3 spans 13 amino acids. CDR3 DNA: TGTGCCAGCAGCCAGAGGACAGGGAACGGCTACACCTTC. Protein sequence: CASSQRTGNGYTF.